The 12 T cell receptor beta chains given below trace back to one sample, sequenced in a study of patients and donors after allogeneic stem cell transplantation. TCRdb re-called the RT-PCR reads with MiXCR, one entry per CDR3 protein. The table lists approximately 150,000 distinct CDR3 sequences, 24% of them singletons. Sequenced sample: blood, either unsorted or a sorted T cell fraction (not recorded which). The receptors were gathered from a human donor who was either an allogeneic HSCT recipient or a stem cell or donor lymphocyte infusion donor (not recorded which). It is not recorded whose cells these are; they may come from a transplant donor.

This clonotype appeared a few times. The chain couples TRBV29-1 to TRBJ2-4, with D perhaps matching TRBD2 (6 bases). Germline-derived CDR1 and CDR2 are SQVTM and ANQGSEA. The CDR3 covers 13 residues. Trimming left V 7 bases short and J 8 bases short, with 18 bases between. CDR3 DNA: TGCAGCGCCCGACTCGGGAGTAGGGACATTCAGTACTTC. Translation gives CSARLGSRDIQYF.

This clonotype turned up a few times. The genes are TRBV6-6 and TRBJ1-6; the D gene is possibly TRBD1 (6 bases). Trimming took off 7 bases at V and 0 bases at J, with 13 bases between the two ends. The CDR3 totals 16 residues. Germline V gives CDR1 MNHNY, CDR2 SVGAGI (reference sequence). The CDR3 is CASTDGDISYNSPLHF. The CDR3 DNA reads as TGTGCCAGCACAGATGGGGACATCTCCTATAATTCACCCCTCCACTTT.

As to this clonotype: The junction departs from germline at one end; a sequencing error may be responsible. The CDR3 DNA follows: TGTGCCAGCAGTCCCGGGGGGCGGCCGGGGAGCTTC. It yields the protein CASSPGGRPGSF. This chain connects TRBV6-6 to TRBJ2-7; a weak D match, TRBD2 (7 bases). Germline CDR1 MNHNY, CDR2 SVGAGI (reference sequence). This CDR3 is built from 12 residues.

V usage is TRBV12-3 or TRBV12-4 and J usage is TRBJ1-1; no clear D gene. Deletions cut 10 bases from V and 1 base from J, with 10 bases between. The CDR3 runs 12 residues. The CDR3 protein is CATEHSNTEAFF. The CDR3 region has the DNA TGTGCCACGGAGCACTCGAACACTGAAGCTTTCTTT.

This clonotype was picked up a small number of times. The rearrangement uses TRBV5-6 and TRBJ2-1; TRBD2 agrees at 7 bases. This CDR3 region has 15 residues. Trimming took 0 bases from V and 4 from J; bases not matched to a gene: 4. Germline V gene lookup returns CDR1 SGHDT and CDR2 YYEEEE. This CDR3 reads CASSLDREVYNEQFF. The CDR3 bases are TGTGCCAGCAGCTTGGACCGGGAGGTGTACAATGAGCAGTTCTTC.

In its sample, this clonotype was seen a few times. The rearrangement uses TRBV20-1 and TRBJ1-3; D uncertain. The germline CDR1 and CDR2 sequences are DFQATT and SNEGSKA (reference sequence). The CDR3 is 15 residues long. Trimming cost V 3 bases and J 0 bases, with 12 bases left between them. CDR3: CSASVFRDSGNTIYF. The CDR3 DNA sequence: TGCAGTGCTAGTGTATTTAGGGACTCTGGAAACACCATATATTTT.

This sequence joins TRBV5-6 and TRBJ2-2, with D unclear. This CDR3 spans 13 amino acids. Germline CDR1 reads SGHDT; CDR2 reads YYEEEE. V was shortened by 3 bases and J by 2 bases, with 5 bases between the two germline ends. DNA of the CDR3: TGTGCCAGCAGCTATTACAACACCGGGGAGCTGTTTTTT. Its protein is CASSYYNTGELFF.

The J gene is TRBJ2-1, the V gene TRBV12-3 or TRBV12-4; D is possibly TRBD2 (5 bases). This CDR3 is 15 amino acids long. V lost 7 bases and J lost 5, with 18 bases in between. The CDR3 is CASTLAPLNHNEQFF. The CDR3 DNA reads TGTGCCAGCACCCTAGCCCCCCTTAACCACAATGAGCAGTTCTTC.

This rearrangement joins TRBV5-1 to TRBJ1-1; 9 bases line up with TRBD1. Germline CDR1 reads SGHRS; CDR2 reads YFSETQ. CDR3 size: 20 residues. Trimming at V came to 1 base and at J to 4 bases, leaving 20 bases not matched to a gene. CDR3 bases: TGCGCCAGCAGCTTGTTCCGGAGGGGACAGGGTATCTTATTTCGCACTGAAGCTTTCTTT. Translation gives CASSLFRRGQGILFRTEAFF.

This clonotype has just a few counts. The gene calls are TRBV20-1 and TRBJ2-1, with 7 bases that match TRBD2. The germline CDR1 and CDR2 sequences are DFQATT and SNEGSKA (reference sequence). The CDR3 has 14 amino acids. V was clipped by 3 bases and J by 8 bases; unmatched bases: 10. The CDR3 sequence is CSARTGGRRDEQFF. The CDR3 nucleotides are TGCAGTGCTAGGACGGGAGGCCGTAGGGATGAGCAGTTCTTC.

V and J are TRBV20-1 and TRBJ2-1; perhaps TRBD2 as D (5 bases). V lost 3 bases and J lost 9, with 21 bases in between. This CDR3 has 15 residues. CDR1 is DFQATT and CDR2 is SNEGSKA in the germline V gene (reference sequence). CDR3 in DNA: TGCAGTGCTAGTCCTGTCCCACTAGAGGTGGGTGAGCAGTTCTTC. Translation gives CSASPVPLEVGEQFF.

This clonotype was seen a few times. The chain couples TRBV20-1 to TRBJ1-1; TRBD1 matches at 7 bases. This CDR3 contains 14 residues. Trimming cost V 3 bases and J 0 bases; bases outside gene matches: 4. Germline values: CDR1 DFQATT, CDR2 SNEGSKA (reference sequence). The CDR3 DNA follows: TGCAGTGCTAGTAAGGGGGCCGTGAACACTGAAGCTTTCTTT. This sequence encodes CSASKGAVNTEAFF.